These 15 T cell receptor beta chains were sequenced from one sample in a study of T cell repertoires in cytomegalovirus infection. These TCRs are of unknown antigen specificity. TCRdb reprocessed the reads with MiXCR, giving one entry per CDR3 protein. The table lists under 90,000 distinct CDR3 sequences, roughly 44% of them singletons. Sequenced here: CD8+ T cells from cultured PBMCs, sampled from culture after CMV antigen stimulation. Receptor source: a human donor in good health (CMV status not recorded). Some clones in this sample may be carry-over from other donors' samples.

The sample holds a few counts of this clonotype. The genes are TRBV12-3 or TRBV12-4 and TRBJ2-7, with D perhaps assigned TRBD1 or TRBD2 (5 bases each). The CDR3 has 15 residues. Trimming left V 4 bases short and J 0 bases short, with 13 bases between. CDR3 sequence reads: CASSSGRRSSYEQYF. The CDR3 DNA reads as TGTGCCAGCAGTTCAGGGAGAAGAAGCTCCTACGAGCAGTACTTC.

The sample holds a few counts of this clonotype. The V and J genes are TRBV7-9 and TRBJ1-5; 7 positions agree with TRBD1. Trimming at V came to 5 bases and at J to 1 base, leaving 8 bases not matched to a gene. Germline CDR1 reads SEHNR; CDR2 reads FQNEAQ (reference sequence). CDR3 length equals 16 residues. The CDR3 region has the DNA TGTGCCAGCAGCCAAACCGGGACAGCAAGCAATCAGCCCCAGCATTTT. It yields the protein CASSQTGTASNQPQHF. The full variable domain, rest sourced from reference TRBV7-9 and TRBJ1-5, is DTGVSQNPRHKITKRGQNVTFRCDPISEHNRLYWYRQTLGQGPEFLTYFQNEAQLEKSRLLSDRFSAERPKGSFSTLEIQRTEQGDSAMYLCASSQTGTASNQPQHFGDGTRLSIL.

The chain employs TRBV9 and TRBJ2-1; D not resolved. Germline V CDR1 and CDR2: SGDLS, YYNGEE. This CDR3 region has 12 residues. Trimming stripped 3 bases from V and 8 bases from J, with 9 bases between. CDR3 DNA sequence: TGTGCCAGCAGCGCAGGTCGGGATGAGCAGTTCTTC. This translates into CASSAGRDEQFF.

The V and J genes are TRBV9 and TRBJ2-5; 8 bases agree with TRBD1. CDR3 length: 14 residues. V shed 4 bases, J shed 5 bases, and the junction held 7 bases outside the gene matches. Germline V gene data show CDR1 as SGDLS and CDR2 as YYNGEE. The CDR3 reads CASSKTGVGETQYF. CDR3 DNA: TGTGCCAGCAGCAAGACAGGGGTCGGCGAGACCCAGTACTTC.

The V and J genes are TRBV30 and TRBJ2-7; a weak D match, TRBD2 (6 bases). The CDR3 is 12 amino acids. V lost 2 bases and J 3 bases, leaving 8 bases between the germline ends. Per the germline V gene, CDR1 is GTSNPN and CDR2 is SVGIG (reference sequence). The CDR3 bases are TGTGCCTGGAGTCCGCGGGACTACGAGCAGTACTTC. Residues: CAWSPRDYEQYF.

V usage is TRBV6-8 and J usage is TRBJ2-3, with D possibly TRBD2 on 6 matching bases. This CDR3 spans 17 amino acids. Per germline, CDR1 MNHGY and CDR2 SAAAGT. Trimming took 0 bases from V and 4 from J, leaving 17 bases between them. The CDR3 DNA is TGTGCCAGCAGTTACTCGAGTGGGGACTTGGGAGCAGATACGCAGTATTTT. This codes for CASSYSSGDLGADTQYF.

V and J are TRBV27 and TRBJ2-5; a weak D match, TRBD1 (6 bases). In germline, CDR1 is MNHEY, CDR2 SMNVEV (reference sequence). V lost 5 bases and J lost 4, with 17 bases in between. This CDR3 has 15 amino acids. Here the CDR3 reads CASSARQDQRETQYF. The CDR3 DNA is TGTGCCAGCAGTGCCCGACAGGATCAACGAGAGACCCAGTACTTC.

The chain couples TRBV12-3 or TRBV12-4 to TRBJ1-3; D unclear. CDR3 length: 16 amino acids. Trimming cost V 4 bases and J 0 bases, with 13 bases left between them. The CDR3 protein is CASSSSVRASGNTIYF. As DNA, the CDR3 is TGTGCCAGCAGTTCCTCCGTAAGGGCCTCTGGAAACACCATATATTTT.

V gene TRBV5-4 combines with J gene TRBJ2-1; no firm D call. Looked up from germline, CDR1 is SGHNT and CDR2 is YYREEE (reference sequence). This CDR3 is 14 amino acids long. V was pared by 1 base and J by 3 bases, with 8 bases between. The CDR3 here is CASSLTSVYNEQFF. CDR3 bases: TGTGCCAGCAGCTTGACCTCTGTCTACAATGAGCAGTTCTTC.

This clonotype was counted only a few times. This chain's CDR3 is CASGLEARSLDSNQPQHF. CDR3 in DNA: TGTGCTAGTGGTTTGGAGGCGCGGTCCCTCGATAGCAATCAGCCCCAGCATTTT. The rearrangement uses TRBV12-5 and TRBJ1-5; no clear D. CDR3 length: 18 amino acids. From germline, CDR1 is LGHNT and CDR2 FRNRAP. Trimming shortened V by 1 base and J by 0 bases, and 16 bases separated the two germline ends.

The chain is built from TRBV7-2 and TRBJ2-1; tentatively, D is TRBD2 (6 bases). CDR1 and CDR2 (germline): SGHTA, FQGNSA. V lost 5 bases and J lost 0, with 11 bases in between. The CDR3 has 15 residues. The CDR3 sequence: CASSPGLSSYNEQFF. CDR3 nucleotides: TGTGCCAGCAGCCCGGGACTGAGCTCCTACAATGAGCAGTTCTTC.

The chain has TRBV27 and TRBJ2-7; D remains ambiguous. Trimming cost V 5 bases and J 6 bases, with 14 bases left between them. This CDR3 has 13 amino acids. Germline V gene lookup returns CDR1 MNHEY and CDR2 SMNVEV (reference sequence). CDR3 nucleotide sequence: TGTGCCAGCAGTCTATACCAGCAATCCGAGCAGTACTTC. Protein sequence: CASSLYQQSEQYF.

This clonotype was observed at least ten times. The V gene is TRBV25-1, the J gene TRBJ2-7; the D is unclear. The CDR3 extends over 12 amino acids. Trimming took off 7 bases at V and 2 bases at J, with 9 bases between the two ends. Germline lookup yields CDR1 MGHDK and CDR2 SYGVNS. The CDR3 loop is CASTSGAYEQYF. The CDR3 region has the DNA TGTGCCAGCACGTCAGGAGCCTACGAGCAGTACTTC.

The chain employs TRBV29-1 and TRBJ2-7; 8 nucleotides align to TRBD2. The CDR3 covers 16 residues. V shed 8 bases, J shed 0 bases, and the junction held 15 bases outside the gene matches. Germline V CDR1 and CDR2: SQVTM, ANQGSEA. CDR3 DNA: TGCAGCCCGCCGGCGGGAGACGGGAGGGCCTCCTACGAGCAGTACTTC. Encoded protein: CSPPAGDGRASYEQYF.

The chain recombines TRBV28 with TRBJ1-1; D not certain. This CDR3 has 16 residues. Germline V gives CDR1 MDHEN, CDR2 SYDVKM. The V gene lost 2 bases and the J gene lost 3 bases, with 16 bases spanning the gap. The CDR3 DNA is TGTGCCAGCAGTTTAGCCCAAGTTAGCGGGGACACTGAAGCTTTCTTT. Translating gives CASSLAQVSGDTEAFF.